Listed below are T cell receptor beta chains from one sample, sequenced in a study of TIL therapy for anti-PD-1-resistant metastatic lung cancer. Assay: immunoSEQ multiplex PCR; the TCRdb copy retains only in-frame clones and omits some. The data show under 100,000 clones, under 70% seen once. The sequencing used tumor tissue, collected at baseline. Receptors originate from a person aged 25-85 years with non-small cell lung cancer. The CDR3 runs from the conserved cysteine through the conserved F or W. A D gene is named only where the DNA matches it firmly. Only part of the rows carry a size: once, few, many, or a class if the clone is expanded.

V gene	J gene	D gene	clone size	CDR3 protein	CDR3 DNA
TRBV15	TRBJ1-4	.	once	CATSRDTGDEKLFF	TGTGCCACCAGCAGAGATACCGGGGATGAAAAACTGTTTTTT
TRBV29-1	TRBJ1-2	.	.	CSAGGVDGYTF	TGCAGCGCCGGAGGAGTTGATGGCTACACCTTC
TRBV7-3	TRBJ1-6	.	many	CASSLIGSDSPLHF	TGTGCCAGCAGCTTAATCGGCTCTGACTCACCCCTCCACTTT
TRBV6-2/TRBV6-3	TRBJ1-2	.	once	CASSPGGYGYTF	TGTGCCAGCAGCCCGGGCGGATATGGCTACACCTTC
TRBV27	TRBJ1-1	.	.	CASSLSGRFNTEAFF	TGTGCCAGCAGTTTATCGGGACGGTTCAACACTGAAGCTTTCTTT
TRBV5-1	TRBJ2-7	.	once	CASRTGTITAPETF	TGCGCCAGCAGAACCGGGACCATCACAGCTCCAGAGACATTC
TRBV7-2	TRBJ1-5	.	.	CASSFRHRNNQPQHF	TGTGCCAGCAGCTTTCGACACCGGAACAATCAGCCCCAGCATTTT
TRBV4-3	TRBJ2-2	.	.	CASSHYSGNTGELFF	TGCGCCAGCAGCCACTATAGCGGGAACACCGGGGAGCTGTTTTTT
TRBV6-5	TRBJ1-2	TRBD1	.	CASSSPRTGIGYTF	TGTGCCAGCAGCTCCCCCAGGACAGGGATCGGCTACACCTTC
TRBV7-2	TRBJ1-6	.	few	CASSLFFRENSPLHF	TGTGCCAGCAGCTTATTCTTCCGGGAAAATTCACCCCTCCACTTT
TRBV10-2	TRBJ2-3	TRBD2	.	CASSEATSGSDTQYF	TGCGCCAGCAGTGAGGCAACTAGCGGGAGCGATACGCAGTATTTT
TRBV6-5	TRBJ1-2	.	.	CAGGAGQRLYTF	TGTGCCGGGGGCGCCGGACAGCGTCTTTACACCTTC
TRBV11-2	TRBJ2-1	.	.	CASSTNNEQFF	TGTGCCAGCAGCACTAACAATGAGCAGTTCTTC
TRBV6-6	TRBJ2-7	TRBD1	.	CASRTSGQGTHEQYF	TGTGCCAGCAGAACCTCCGGACAGGGGACCCACGAGCAGTACTTC
TRBV6-1	TRBJ1-2	.	.	CASSEAGDDGYTF	TGTGCCAGCAGTGAAGCTGGGGACGATGGCTACACCTTC
TRBV6-5	TRBJ2-3	.	.	CASTSGVTFTDTQYF	TGTGCCAGCACTTCAGGGGTCACCTTTACAGATACGCAGTATTTT
TRBV7-9	TRBJ1-6	.	.	CASRGTQYSPLHF	TGTGCCAGCAGGGGGACCCAATATTCACCCCTCCACTTT
TRBV5-1	TRBJ1-4	.	.	CASSYTGSDEKLFF	TGCGCCAGCAGCTACACAGGGAGTGACGAAAAACTGTTTTTT
TRBV19	TRBJ2-1	.	.	CASSSTGSGLNEQFF	TGTGCCAGTAGTAGCACAGGATCAGGCCTCAATGAGCAGTTCTTC
TRBV27	TRBJ2-1	TRBD2	.	CASSLLASGGAFNEQFF	TGTGCCAGCAGTTTATTGGCTAGCGGGGGGGCTTTCAATGAGCAGTTCTTC